What follows are 4 T cell receptor beta chains derived from one specimen sequenced in a study of naive and memory T cell subsets. The beta constant-region primer was an equimolar mix of two oligonucleotides covering TRBC1 and TRBC2. The ligated cDNA underwent four PCR rounds using SP2 and nested alpha and beta constant-region primers. TCRdb reanalysed the UMI-ligation and nested PCR reads using MiXCR and keeps one entry per CDR3 protein. Of fewer than 150,000 distinct CDR3 sequences listed, approximately 20% were seen once; the top ten hold approximately 0.58%. Study-wide results and caveats: Possibly reflecting memory cells re-expressing CD45RA, a few larger clonotypes occurred in naive repertoires, especially CD8.

Their antigen targets remain unknown. The source material was naive CD8+ T cells from blood. The receptors shown here come from a human donor in good health.

This clonotype came up a few times. The J gene is TRBJ2-6, the V gene TRBV28; weak D call: TRBD1 (5 bases). CDR3 length: 13 amino acids. The V end lost 11 bases, the J end lost 4 bases, and 12 bases lay between the germline ends. The V gene's germline CDR1 is MDHEN and CDR2 SYDVKM. CDR3 region: CAVGEAGANVLTF. Here the CDR3 DNA reads TGTGCCGTAGGGGAAGCAGGGGCCAACGTCCTGACTTTC.

This clonotype was recorded a few times. CDR3 DNA sequence: TGCAGTGCTAACCCCGGGACAGGGTCACACGAGCAGTACTTC. It translates to CSANPGTGSHEQYF. This rearrangement joins TRBV20-1 to TRBJ2-7, with 9 nucleotides matching TRBD1. CDR1 and CDR2 (germline): DFQATT, SNEGSKA (reference sequence). V dropped 4 bases and J dropped 5; count of bases not matched to a gene: 9. This CDR3 is 14 amino acids long.

The chain links TRBV27 to TRBJ2-7; D is ambiguous. The germline V and J ends were trimmed by 3 bases and 0 bases, with 15 bases remaining between them. The CDR3 has 16 residues. Germline assignment: CDR1 MNHEY and CDR2 SMNVEV (reference sequence). The DNA for the CDR3 is TGTGCCAGCAGTTTTGACCCAGGTGGTAGCTCCTACGAGCAGTACTTC. Its translation is CASSFDPGGSSYEQYF.

The chain carries TRBV7-2 and TRBJ2-3; unclear D gene. Germline CDR1 reads SGHTA; CDR2 reads FQGNSA. The V and J ends lost 5 bases and 2 bases respectively, with 20 bases between them. The length of the CDR3 is 17 residues. In DNA form, the CDR3 reads TGTGCCAGCAGCCTCTCGCCTAACTTGTACATCACAGATACGCAGTATTTT. Its protein is CASSLSPNLYITDTQYF.